A single sample gave rise to the 11 T cell receptor beta chains below, sequenced in a study of blood T cell repertoires in COVID-19 (dated by TCRdb to 2020 to 2022). The library was generated by the immunoSEQ multiplex PCR assay. The immuneACCESS repertoire file appears here via TCRdb, limited to in-frame rearrangements. These files lack a portion of the clones; in checked studies, under half of the deficit traces to unresolved V genes, and the cause of the others is not known. The sample includes roughly 290,000 clones, with 90% observed a single time. Jointly, the top ten make up 1.7% of the sample. The sample was PBMCs or T cells enriched from blood (not recorded which). Source of these receptors: a young woman with acute COVID-19.

This clone was detected once. V and J are TRBV7-6 and TRBJ1-4; D possibly corresponds to TRBD1 (5 bases). The CDR3 loop spans 14 amino acids. Germline lookup yields CDR1 SGHVS and CDR2 FNYEAQ. V was clipped by 5 bases and J by 5 bases, with 12 bases between them. CDR3 residues: CASSQGQLNEKLFF. The DNA for the CDR3 is TGTGCCAGCAGCCAGGGCCAGCTAAATGAAAAACTGTTTTTT. The full variable domain, with the rest looked up from reference TRBV7-6 and TRBJ1-4, is GAGVSQSPRYKVTKRGQDVALRCDPISGHVSLYWYRQALGQGPEFLTYFNYEAQQDKSGLPNDRFSAERPEGSISTLTIQRTEQRDSAMYRCASSQGQLNEKLFFGSGTQLSVL.

This clone was counted only a few times. This may be a read error: a much more frequent sequence differs by one nucleotide. Here the CDR3 reads CASSVGTSGYNEQFF. In nucleotides, the CDR3 is TGCGCCAGCAGCGTCGGGACTAGCGGTTACAATGAGCAGTTCTTC. The chain has TRBV4-3 and TRBJ2-1; TRBD2 agrees at 11 bases. Germline V gene lookup returns CDR1 LGHNA and CDR2 YSLEER. The CDR3 consists of 15 residues. V trimming: 5 bases; J trimming: 4 bases; junction bases outside the gene matches: 4.

The chain is built from TRBV25-1 and TRBJ2-2, with no clear D. Trimming stripped 4 bases from V and 6 bases from J, with 9 bases between. CDR1 and CDR2 (germline): MGHDK, SYGVNS. The CDR3 consists of 13 residues. The CDR3 reads CASSGLAPGELFF. The CDR3 DNA is TGTGCCAGCAGTGGGCTTGCCCCCGGGGAGCTGTTTTTT.

The chain joins TRBV27 to TRBJ2-7, with 10 bases fitting TRBD2. J gave up 2 bases and V 5 bases, and 6 bases lay outside the gene matches. Germline CDR1 is MNHEY and CDR2 is SMNVEV (reference sequence). This CDR3 is built from 15 residues. The CDR3 DNA reads as TGTGCCAGCAGTCGGCTAACTAGCGGGACCTACGAGCAGTACTTC. Encoded protein: CASSRLTSGTYEQYF.

In this sample, this clone turned up once. The genes are TRBV6-6 and TRBJ2-7, with 9 bases identical to TRBD2. This CDR3 region has 20 residues. After removal of 6 bases from V and 0 bases from J, the junction contained 21 bases not matched to a gene. Germline CDR1 MNHNY, CDR2 SVGAGI (reference sequence). CDR3 sequence reads: CASSSPRTSAGTWGSYEQYF. The DNA for the CDR3 is TGTGCCAGCAGCTCCCCGAGGACTAGCGCTGGAACCTGGGGCTCCTACGAGCAGTACTTC.

The chain combines TRBV11-2 with TRBJ2-1; 12 bases agree with TRBD2. Trimming removed 5 bases from V and 1 base from J; junction bases left unmatched: 12. The V gene's germline CDR1 is SGHAT and CDR2 FQNNGV. This CDR3 is 19 amino acids long. CDR3 loop: CASSPQGLAGQWSYNEQFF. DNA of the CDR3: TGTGCCAGCAGCCCACAGGGACTAGCGGGTCAATGGTCCTACAATGAGCAGTTCTTC.

This clone has just one count. The rearrangement joins TRBV4-1 to TRBJ1-5, with D perhaps TRBD1 (5 bases). Germline V lookup: CDR1 MGHRA, CDR2 YSYEKL. The CDR3 is 17 residues long. The V end lost 3 bases, the J end lost 1 base, and 16 bases lay between the germline ends. CDR3 region: CASSQFETALSNQPQHF. CDR3 nucleotides: TGCGCCAGCAGCCAGTTCGAGACAGCCTTAAGCAATCAGCCCCAGCATTTT.

This clone was recorded only once. V usage is TRBV4-3 and J usage is TRBJ2-7; 15 bases align to TRBD2. Germline CDR1 and CDR2: LGHNA and YSLEER. V was pared by 4 bases and J by 6 bases, with 4 bases of the junction left unmatched. This CDR3 has 15 amino acids. The CDR3 loop reads CASSPGLAGGSEQYF. CDR3 nucleotide sequence: TGCGCCAGCAGCCCGGGACTAGCGGGAGGTTCCGAGCAGTACTTC.

The V gene is TRBV14, the J gene TRBJ2-1; TRBD2 matches 9 bases. This CDR3 comprises 17 residues. V shed 4 bases and J 12 bases; nucleotides not matched to a gene: 19. Germline V lookup: CDR1 SGHDN, CDR2 FVKESK. CDR3 in amino acids: CASSRIGGLARWGGQFF. The CDR3, as DNA: TGTGCCAGCAGCCGGATCGGCGGACTAGCGAGGTGGGGAGGGCAGTTCTTC.

The chain has TRBV2 and TRBJ2-5; D perhaps matches TRBD1 (6 bases). The V and J ends lost 7 bases and 4 bases respectively, with 13 bases between them. CDR1 SNHLY and CDR2 FYNNEI come from the germline V gene. CDR3 size: 13 residues. The CDR3 nucleotides read TGTGCCAGCACTTCGTCACAGGGAGAGACCCAGTACTTC. Amino acid sequence: CASTSSQGETQYF.

As concerns this clone: The sample contains more than one DNA sequence encoding this CDR3. The V and J genes are TRBV28 and TRBJ2-1; 7 positions match TRBD2. The trim removed 1 base at V and 7 bases at J, leaving 4 bases unmatched. CDR3 size: 14 residues. Germline V gives CDR1 MDHEN, CDR2 SYDVKM. In DNA, the CDR3 is TGTGCCAGCAGTTTATCCGGGGGAGGGAATGAGCAGTTCTTC. Translated: CASSLSGGGNEQFF.